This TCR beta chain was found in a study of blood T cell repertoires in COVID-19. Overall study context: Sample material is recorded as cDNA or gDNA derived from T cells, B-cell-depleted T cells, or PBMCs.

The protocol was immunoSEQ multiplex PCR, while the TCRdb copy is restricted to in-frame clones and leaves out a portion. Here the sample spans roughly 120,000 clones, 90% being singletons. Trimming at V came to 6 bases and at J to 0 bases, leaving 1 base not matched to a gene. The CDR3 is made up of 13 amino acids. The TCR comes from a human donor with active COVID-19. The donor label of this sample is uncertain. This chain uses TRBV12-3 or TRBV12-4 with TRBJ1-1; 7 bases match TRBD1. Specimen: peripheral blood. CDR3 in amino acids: CASRGQMNTEAFF. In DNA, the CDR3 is TGTGCCAGCAGGGGACAGATGAACACTGAAGCTTTCTTT.